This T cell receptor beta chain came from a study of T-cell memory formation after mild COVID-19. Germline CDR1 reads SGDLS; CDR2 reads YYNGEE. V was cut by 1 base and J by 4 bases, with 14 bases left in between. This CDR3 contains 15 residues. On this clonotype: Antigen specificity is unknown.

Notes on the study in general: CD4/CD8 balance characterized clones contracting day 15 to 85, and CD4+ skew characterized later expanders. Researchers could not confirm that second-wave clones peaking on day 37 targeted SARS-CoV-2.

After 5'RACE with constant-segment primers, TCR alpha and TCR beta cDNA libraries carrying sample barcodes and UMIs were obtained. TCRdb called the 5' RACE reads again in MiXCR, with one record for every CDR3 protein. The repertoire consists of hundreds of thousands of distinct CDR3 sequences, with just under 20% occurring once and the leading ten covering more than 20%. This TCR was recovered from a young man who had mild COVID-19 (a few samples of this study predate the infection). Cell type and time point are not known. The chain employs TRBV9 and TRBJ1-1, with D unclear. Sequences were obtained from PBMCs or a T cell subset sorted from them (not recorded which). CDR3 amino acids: CASSVPPGGSTEAFF. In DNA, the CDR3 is TGTGCCAGCAGCGTACCGCCTGGTGGGAGCACTGAAGCTTTCTTT.